These T cell receptor beta chains were read from a single sample in a study of T cell repertoires in cytomegalovirus infection. TCRdb re-derived calls from the reads in MiXCR, one entry per CDR3 protein. The table has around 290,000 distinct CDR3 sequences, roughly 26% seen once; the top ten hold around 13%. Sequencing was carried out using PBMCs. The receptors were gathered from a human donor in good health (CMV status not recorded). Some clones in this sample may be carry-over from other donors' samples. Both conserved end residues are part of each CDR3. The D gene is left open where the match is weak. The listing skips clone size in some rows; elsewhere it reads once, few, many or a size class.

d_gene	v_gene	len	j_gene	abundance	CDR3nt	CDR3aa
TRBD1	TRBV28	14	TRBJ1-6	NA	TGTGCCAGCAGGACCGACAGGGGACCCTCACCCCTCCACTTT	CASRTDRGPSPLHF
TRBD1	TRBV29-1	13	TRBJ2-1	NA	TGCAGCGCCAGACAGGGGGCGTTAAATGAGCAGTTCTTC	CSARQGALNEQFF
TRBD2	TRBV11-2	16	TRBJ2-2	many	TGTGCCAGCATCCTGGGACTAGCGGGAGGCGCGGGGGAGCTGTTTTTT	CASILGLAGGAGELFF
NA	TRBV7-9	12	TRBJ2-3	many	TGTGCCAGCAGTTCGGTAGTGGATACGCAGTATTTT	CASSSVVDTQYF
NA	TRBV7-2	19	TRBJ2-1	NA	TGTGCCAGCAGCCCCACAGTATCCGGGCTGGGGAGCTCCTACAATGAGCAGTTCTTC	CASSPTVSGLGSSYNEQFF
TRBD1	TRBV5-6	15	TRBJ1-6	few	TGTGCCAGCAGCTTGAGACAGGGGGTTGGTTCACCCCTCCACTTT	CASSLRQGVGSPLHF
NA	TRBV6-1	13	TRBJ1-1	few	TGTGCCAGCAGTGAATCGGGCCCATTTGAAGCTTTCTTT	CASSESGPFEAFF
NA	TRBV7-2	11	TRBJ1-1	many	TGTGCCAGCAGAGGTGTTGCTGAAGCTTTCTTT	CASRGVAEAFF
TRBD1	TRBV5-1	19	TRBJ1-4	NA	TGCGCCAGCAGCTTGGGGCAATCCGGGACAGGGGGCCTTAATGAAAAACTGTTTTTT	CASSLGQSGTGGLNEKLFF
TRBD2	TRBV20-1	15	TRBJ2-7	once	TGCAGTGCTAGTCTCTCCGGGACTAGCGGTTACGAGCAGTACTTC	CSASLSGTSGYEQYF
TRBD1	TRBV7-2	16	TRBJ1-2	NA	TGTGCCAGCAGCCCGCGGGGGGGCGACAGGGATTATGGCTACACCTTC	CASSPRGGDRDYGYTF
TRBD1	TRBV18	15	TRBJ2-6	NA	TGTGCCAGCTCAGCAGGGGGCTCTGGGGCCAACGTCCTGACTTTC	CASSAGGSGANVLTF
NA	TRBV6-6	12	TRBJ2-1	few	TGTGCCAGCAGTTACTACGGGGCTGAGCAGTTCTTC	CASSYYGAEQFF
NA	TRBV5-5	15	TRBJ2-7	NA	TGTGCCAGCAGCTTGGCGGGGCTTGGGGACTACGAGCAGTACTTC	CASSLAGLGDYEQYF
NA	TRBV28	14	TRBJ2-7	few	TGTGCCAGCAGTTTAACAGGACGGAGCTACGAGCAGTACTTC	CASSLTGRSYEQYF
NA	TRBV7-2	14	TRBJ2-7	few	TGTGCCAGCAGCTTATATCTAGCTACCTACGAGCAGTACTTC	CASSLYLATYEQYF
TRBD1	TRBV30	14	TRBJ2-1	NA	TGTGCCTGGAGGGACAGGGAGGTTTACAATGAGCAGTTCTTC	CAWRDREVYNEQFF
TRBD1	TRBV14	14	TRBJ2-5	NA	TGTGCCAGCAGACGGACAGGGGGCAAAGAGACCCAGTACTTC	CASRRTGGKETQYF
NA	TRBV7-2	14	TRBJ2-7	many	TGTGCCAGCAGCTTAGACAGGTCAACCTACGAGCAGTACTTC	CASSLDRSTYEQYF
NA	TRBV6-2/TRBV6-3	15	TRBJ1-6	NA	TGTGCCAGCAAAAAGGAGAGCTCCTATAATTCACCCCTCCACTTT	CASKKESSYNSPLHF
NA	TRBV5-6	14	TRBJ1-5	few	TGTGCCAGCTCCGTCGGGGTTGGGAATCAGCCCCAGCATTTT	CASSVGVGNQPQHF
NA	TRBV29-1	12	TRBJ2-7	NA	TGCAGCGTTCAGAGGGGCGGGTACGAGCAGTACTTC	CSVQRGGYEQYF
NA	TRBV7-2	13	TRBJ1-5	many	TGTGCCAGCAGCTTAAACGAAGGGCAGCCCCAGCATTTT	CASSLNEGQPQHF
NA	TRBV28	13	TRBJ1-5	few	TGTGCCAGCAGTTACGAGGGGTTGGAGCCCCAGCATTTT	CASSYEGLEPQHF
NA	TRBV10-3	15	TRBJ2-5	few	TGTGCCATCAGTGAGCGCAAGGGGTTCCAAGAGACCCAGTACTTC	CAISERKGFQETQYF
TRBD1	TRBV7-2	15	TRBJ1-5	NA	TGTGCCAGCAGCCGTGGACAGGCGAGCAATCAGCCCCAGCATTTT	CASSRGQASNQPQHF
NA	TRBV3-1	17	TRBJ2-7	few	TGTGCCAGCAGCCAAGATATTGACAAACGGCCCACCTACGAGCAGTACTTC	CASSQDIDKRPTYEQYF
NA	TRBV10-3	15	TRBJ2-2	few	TGTGCCATCAGTGAAGGTAGCCAGAACACCGGGGAGCTGTTTTTT	CAISEGSQNTGELFF
TRBD2	TRBV28	17	TRBJ2-1	few	TGTGCCAGCAGTTCCCCTTTACTAGCGGGAGGAGGTAATGAGCAGTTCTTC	CASSSPLLAGGGNEQFF
NA	TRBV7-6	15	TRBJ2-5	many	TGTGCCAGCAGCTTAGGATCCTACAACCAAGAGACCCAGTACTTC	CASSLGSYNQETQYF
NA	TRBV6-6	13	TRBJ1-1	few	TGTGCCAGCAGTCCCACTATGCGCGGGGGAGCTTTCTTT	CASSPTMRGGAFF
TRBD2	TRBV6-6	18	TRBJ2-3	NA	TGTGCCAGCAGTTACCCTGTGAGGGGAGCGGGGGTCACAGATACGCAGTATTTT	CASSYPVRGAGVTDTQYF
NA	TRBV6-2/TRBV6-3	14	TRBJ2-1	NA	TGTGCCAGCAGTTACTGGGGAGAGCACAATGAGCAGTTCTTC	CASSYWGEHNEQFF
NA	TRBV6-2/TRBV6-3	14	TRBJ2-5	few	TGTGCCAGCAGTTACTTGACGAACCAAGAGACCCAGTACTTC	CASSYLTNQETQYF
TRBD1	TRBV7-2	14	TRBJ1-2	many	TGTGCCAGCAGCTTAGCGGGACAGGTGGGCGGCTACACCTTC	CASSLAGQVGGYTF
TRBD1	TRBV29-1	16	TRBJ2-1	NA	TGCAGCGTTGAAGAGCCCGACAGGGGGCTCTACCATGAGCAGTTCTTC	CSVEEPDRGLYHEQFF
TRBD1	TRBV12-3/TRBV12-4	15	TRBJ2-1	NA	TGTGCCAGCACTCATTGGGACAGGGGCTACAATGAGCAGTTCTTC	CASTHWDRGYNEQFF
NA	TRBV5-6	16	TRBJ2-7	NA	TGTGCCAGCAGCCCCCGCGGGACAGCCGAGATCTACGAGCAGTACTTC	CASSPRGTAEIYEQYF
TRBD1	TRBV30	17	TRBJ1-2	NA	TGTGCCTGGATTCTGGTCCCGGGACAGGGAACTATGGATGGCTACACCTTC	CAWILVPGQGTMDGYTF
TRBD1	TRBV9	17	TRBJ2-1	NA	TGTGCCAGCAGCGTAACCCTGCTACCGACAGGGAACAATGAGCAGTTCTTC	CASSVTLLPTGNNEQFF
NA	TRBV2	14	TRBJ1-5	once	TGTGCCAGCAGTGATACAGGGAGGAATCAGCCCCAGCATTTT	CASSDTGRNQPQHF
TRBD2	TRBV13	14	TRBJ2-1	NA	TGTGCCAGCAGCGATAGGACTAGTCTGGATGAGCAGTTCTTC	CASSDRTSLDEQFF
TRBD1	TRBV7-2	14	TRBJ1-1	many	TGTGCCAGCAGCTCGACAGGGGGCGTCACTGAAGCTTTCTTT	CASSSTGGVTEAFF
NA	TRBV7-9	13	TRBJ2-3	few	TGTGCCAGCAGCTTAGGGGGGGCAGATACGCAGTATTTT	CASSLGGADTQYF
NA	TRBV10-3	13	TRBJ2-4	many	TGTGCCATCAGCCCGACCCAGGGGAACATTCAGTACTTC	CAISPTQGNIQYF
NA	TRBV2	15	TRBJ2-7	NA	TGTGCCAGCAGTGAAGGCCCCTCCCCTACCTACGAGCAGTACTTC	CASSEGPSPTYEQYF
NA	TRBV7-2	13	TRBJ1-1	few	TGTGCCAGCACCGCAGGGTCCTACACTGAAGCTTTCTTT	CASTAGSYTEAFF
TRBD2	TRBV7-2	15	TRBJ2-1	NA	TGTGCCAGCAGCTTAGGTGGCCTAGCGGGAGGAGAGCAGTTCTTC	CASSLGGLAGGEQFF
NA	TRBV28	13	TRBJ2-5	few	TGTGCCAGCACCTTATACAGCGGGGAGACCCAGTACTTC	CASTLYSGETQYF
NA	TRBV7-9	14	TRBJ2-7	NA	TGTGCCAGCAGCTTAGCGTTGGACACCTTCTTACCGACCTTC	CASSLALDTFLPTF
NA	TRBV4-1	13	TRBJ2-7	NA	TGCGCCAGCAGCCAAGATTACAAATATGAGCAGTACTTC	CASSQDYKYEQYF
NA	TRBV6-6	14	TRBJ1-2	NA	TGTGCCAGCAGTTACTCGGAAGCAAACTATGGCTACACCTTC	CASSYSEANYGYTF
NA	TRBV7-9	17	TRBJ2-1	NA	TGTGCCAGCAGCTTAGTGGTCGGCGTTTTGACCTACAATGAGCAGTTCTTC	CASSLVVGVLTYNEQFF
TRBD1	TRBV11-2	16	TRBJ1-6	many	TGTGCCAGCAGTTTCGACAGGGTGGTTGATAATTCACCCCTCCACTTT	CASSFDRVVDNSPLHF